The 4 T cell receptor beta chains listed next were all sequenced from one sample in a study of shared clonotypes between healthy human individuals (dated by TCRdb to about 2020). Libraries came from the immunoSEQ multiplex PCR assay. In its TCRdb copy, this immuneACCESS table keeps in-frame sequences only and misses some clones. Where compared with another copy, unresolved V genes explain less than half of these, and the others have no known cause. This sample gives some 360,000 clones in total; around 70% of them show up just once. Over 9.5% of the sample rests with the top ten. Sequencing was carried out using memory CD4+ T cells sorted from blood. Sample cell subset or site, as interpreted from the label and publication: CD45RA-negative fraction. These receptors were taken from a man aged 25-45 years in good health.

This chain links TRBV7-6 with TRBJ2-7; no reliable D call. The V end lost 5 bases, the J end lost 2 bases, and 13 bases lay between the germline ends. The length of the CDR3 is 14 residues. CDR1 SGHVS and CDR2 FNYEAQ come from the germline V gene. The chain's CDR3 is CASSPRGRAYEQYF. DNA of the CDR3: TGTGCCAGCAGCCCGCGCGGACGGGCCTACGAGCAGTACTTC.

This clone is a singleton in its sample. Just one base apart from a much larger clone, this may be a read error. Other DNA sequences in the sample encode the same CDR3. This chain joins TRBV6-5 and TRBJ2-7; D unresolved. This CDR3 comprises 11 residues. Germline CDR1 MNHEY, CDR2 SVGAGI. As DNA, the CDR3 is TGCGCCAGCACTAAACTGGGGGAGCAGTACTTC. Its protein product is CASTKLGEQYF.

This clone occurred many times. The chain recombines TRBV5-1 with TRBJ2-2, with D possibly being TRBD1 or TRBD2 (5 bases each). CDR1 is SGHRS, CDR2 YFSETQ, per germline. The CDR3 has 18 residues. V was clipped by 4 bases and J by 2 bases, with 21 bases between them. CDR3 in amino acids: CASSVGPIRDPNTGELFF. In DNA, the CDR3 is TGCGCCAGCAGCGTAGGACCGATCCGGGACCCTAACACCGGGGAGCTGTTTTTT.

The chain carries TRBV7-9 and TRBJ2-7; a weak D match, TRBD2 (7 bases). The germline V and J ends were trimmed by 5 bases and 2 bases, with 16 bases remaining between them. Germline CDR1 is SEHNR and CDR2 is FQNEAQ (reference sequence). The CDR3 loop spans 15 amino acids. CDR3 region: CASSQTGRVPYEQYF. CDR3 in DNA: TGTGCCAGCAGCCAAACAGGGAGGGTACCCTACGAGCAGTACTTC.